The 6 T cell receptor beta chains presented below share a single source sample, sequenced in a study of blood T cell repertoires in COVID-19. Libraries were prepared by immunoSEQ multiplex PCR; TCRdb keeps only in-frame clonotypes and omits some of them. The table has approximately 240,000 clones, 87% seen once. Sequenced sample: PBMCs or T cells enriched from blood (not recorded which). These receptor sequences come from a woman aged 25 to 39 with acute COVID-19.

V is TRBV7-9 and J is TRBJ1-3; D is unclear. The ends were cut back, 0 bases at V and 4 bases at J, with 4 bases in the middle. The germline V gene has CDR1 SEHNR and CDR2 FQNEAQ (reference sequence). The CDR3 covers 13 residues. CDR3 region: CASSLASGNTIYF. The CDR3 DNA follows: TGTGCCAGCAGCTTAGCGTCAGGAAACACCATATATTTT.

J is TRBJ1-5 and V is TRBV6-2 or TRBV6-3, with D hard to call. V gave up 2 bases and J gave up 9 bases, with 11 bases separating them. This CDR3 is built from 13 residues. Germline values: CDR1 MNHEY, CDR2 SVGEGT. CDR3 loop: CASSYNSGGPQHF. The CDR3 region has the DNA TGTGCCAGCAGTTACAACAGCGGAGGGCCCCAGCATTTT.

CDR3 region: CASSPQGGQGAGYTF. In nucleotides, the CDR3 is TGTGCCAGTAGTCCGCAAGGAGGACAGGGTGCCGGCTACACCTTC. The rearrangement uses TRBV19 and TRBJ1-2; the match to TRBD1 covers 8 bases. V shed 5 bases and J 8 bases; nucleotides not matched to a gene: 13. CDR3 length: 15 residues. From germline, CDR1 is LNHDA and CDR2 SQIVND (reference sequence).

This chain joins TRBV10-3 and TRBJ2-3; the D gene is possibly TRBD2 (6 bases). In germline, CDR1 is ENHRY, CDR2 SYGVKD. V was clipped by 6 bases and J by 2 bases, with 9 bases between them. The CDR3 runs to 13 residues. The DNA of the CDR3 is TGTGCCATCAGGGGGGGATCCACAGATACGCAGTATTTT. Translation: CAIRGGSTDTQYF.

The chain has TRBV28 and TRBJ1-1, with TRBD1 matching 7 bases. CDR1 and CDR2 from the germline V gene are MDHEN and SYDVKM. V lost 4 bases, J lost 5 bases, and 7 bases stayed unmatched. This CDR3 contains 14 residues. The CDR3 DNA reads as TGTGCCAGCAGTTCCCAACAGGGGAGGACTGAAGCTTTCTTT. It translates to CASSSQQGRTEAFF.

V and J are TRBV3-1 (or the pseudogene TRBV3-2) and TRBJ1-5, with 12 bases lining up with TRBD1. CDR3 length: 17 amino acids. V lost 3 bases and J lost 4; bases outside the gene matches: 7. Germline V gene lookup returns CDR1 LGHDT and CDR2 YNNKEL (reference sequence). The DNA for the CDR3 is TGTGCCAGCAGCCACGGGGACAGGGGGCTATTAAATCAGCCCCAGCATTTT. It encodes CASSHGDRGLLNQPQHF.